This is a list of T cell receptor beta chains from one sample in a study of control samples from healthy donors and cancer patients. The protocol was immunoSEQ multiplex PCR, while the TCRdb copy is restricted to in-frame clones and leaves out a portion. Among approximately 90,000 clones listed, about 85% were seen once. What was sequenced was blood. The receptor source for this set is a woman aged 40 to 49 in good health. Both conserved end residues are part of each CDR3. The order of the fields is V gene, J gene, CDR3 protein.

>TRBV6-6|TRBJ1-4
CASRSRGTSEKLFF
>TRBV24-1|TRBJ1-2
CATSDTGPGSNYGYTF
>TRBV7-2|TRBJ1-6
CASRELGGRYNSPLHF
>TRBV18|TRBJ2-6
CASSLPVPSGANVLTF
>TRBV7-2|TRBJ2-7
CASSLVSKYEQYF
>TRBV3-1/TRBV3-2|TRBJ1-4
CASSQEFGGPITTNEKLFF
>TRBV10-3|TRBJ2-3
CAISGEWGVGADTQYF
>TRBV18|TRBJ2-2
CASSPPGTRYNTGELFF
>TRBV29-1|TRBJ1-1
CSVARQGATEAFF
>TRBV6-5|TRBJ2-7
CATNRDSPFYEQYF
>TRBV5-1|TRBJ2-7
CASSWGDSGTSGAYEQYF
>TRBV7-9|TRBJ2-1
CASSLETGVQFF
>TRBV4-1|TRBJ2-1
CASSQVAGLYNEQFF
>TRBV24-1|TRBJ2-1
CATSDIRGRYNEQFF
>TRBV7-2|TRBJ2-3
CASSRTGLVADTQYF
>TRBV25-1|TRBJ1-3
CASSALGTGTSGNTIYF
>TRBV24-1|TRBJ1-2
CATSDQAYGYTF
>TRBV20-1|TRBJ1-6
CSASGAGRRSPLHF
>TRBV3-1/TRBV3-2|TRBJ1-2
CASSQDAGPNGYTF
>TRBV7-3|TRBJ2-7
CASSLSGILYEQYF
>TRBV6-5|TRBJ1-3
CASSYTQALSGNTIYF
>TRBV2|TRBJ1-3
CASRLNSGNTIYF
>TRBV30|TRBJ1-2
CAWSPGPGSYTF
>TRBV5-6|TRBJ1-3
CASSLGPVFGSGNTIYF
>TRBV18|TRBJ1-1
CASSPAGTTEAFF
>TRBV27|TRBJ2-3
CASSLTPGTSGGLQDTQYF
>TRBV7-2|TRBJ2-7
CASSLGSGNYEQYF
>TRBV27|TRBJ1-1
CASSLAATGDTEAFF
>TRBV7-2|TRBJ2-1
CASGGSYNEQFF
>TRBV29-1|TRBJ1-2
CSVDGQGKSGYTF
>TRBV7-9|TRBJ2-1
CASSWTGLYNEQFF
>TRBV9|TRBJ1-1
CASSADTEAFF
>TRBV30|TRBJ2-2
CAWSLNTGELFF
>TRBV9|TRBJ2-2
CASSVDYRGRTGELFF
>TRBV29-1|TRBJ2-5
CSVKSGGSRQETQYF
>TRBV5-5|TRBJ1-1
CASSLLPSGEAFF
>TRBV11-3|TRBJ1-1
CASRLNDRGDTEAFF
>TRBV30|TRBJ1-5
CAWSVRGQGVNQPQHF
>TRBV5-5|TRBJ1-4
CASSLDPIATNEKLFF
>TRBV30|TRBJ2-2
CAWKQGMTGELFF
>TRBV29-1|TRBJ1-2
CSVEDRGSANYGYTF